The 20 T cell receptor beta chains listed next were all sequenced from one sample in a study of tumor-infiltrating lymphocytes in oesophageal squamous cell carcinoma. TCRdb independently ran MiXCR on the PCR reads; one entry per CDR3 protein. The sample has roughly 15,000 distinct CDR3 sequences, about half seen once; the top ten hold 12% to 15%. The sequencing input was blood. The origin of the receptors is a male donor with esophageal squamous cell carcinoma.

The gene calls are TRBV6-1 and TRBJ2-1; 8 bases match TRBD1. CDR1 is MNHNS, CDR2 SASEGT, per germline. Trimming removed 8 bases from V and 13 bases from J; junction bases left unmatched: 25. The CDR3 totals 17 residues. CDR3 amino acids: CASQKGQGFKWLETQFF. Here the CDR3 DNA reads TGTGCCAGCCAAAAAGGACAGGGATTCAAGTGGTTAGAGACCCAGTTCTTC.

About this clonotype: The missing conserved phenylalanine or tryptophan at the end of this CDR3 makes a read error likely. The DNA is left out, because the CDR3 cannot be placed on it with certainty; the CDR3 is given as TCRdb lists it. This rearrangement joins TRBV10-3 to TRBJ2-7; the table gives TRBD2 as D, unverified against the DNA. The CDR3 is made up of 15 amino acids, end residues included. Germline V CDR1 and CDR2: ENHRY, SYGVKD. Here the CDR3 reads CAIPAGSNYGYTFGS.

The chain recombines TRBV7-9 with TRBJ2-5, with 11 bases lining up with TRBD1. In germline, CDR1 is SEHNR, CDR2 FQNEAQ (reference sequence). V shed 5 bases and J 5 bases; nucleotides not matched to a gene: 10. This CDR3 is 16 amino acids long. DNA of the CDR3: TGTGCCAGCAGCCCCGGGACAGGGGGACTGAGGGAGACCCAGTACTTC. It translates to CASSPGTGGLRETQYF.

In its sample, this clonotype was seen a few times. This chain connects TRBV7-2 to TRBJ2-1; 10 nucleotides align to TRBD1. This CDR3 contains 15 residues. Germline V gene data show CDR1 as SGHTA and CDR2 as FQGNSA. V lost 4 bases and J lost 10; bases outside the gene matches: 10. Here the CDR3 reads CASSSTGTGAGEQFF. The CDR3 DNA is TGTGCCAGCAGCTCTACCGGGACAGGGGCGGGGGAGCAGTTCTTC.

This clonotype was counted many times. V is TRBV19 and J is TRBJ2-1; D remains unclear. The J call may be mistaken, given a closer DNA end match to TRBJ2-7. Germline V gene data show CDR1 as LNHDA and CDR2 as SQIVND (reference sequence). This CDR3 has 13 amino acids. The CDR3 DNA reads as TGTGCCAGTAGCCTCGCTAGAACCTACGAGCAGTACTTC. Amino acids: CASSLARTYEQYF.

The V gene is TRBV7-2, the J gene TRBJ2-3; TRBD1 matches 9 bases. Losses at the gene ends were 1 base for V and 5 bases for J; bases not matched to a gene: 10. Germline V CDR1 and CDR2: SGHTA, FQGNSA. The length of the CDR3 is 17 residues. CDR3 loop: CASSLGLAQGAGDTQYF. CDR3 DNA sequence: TGTGCCAGCAGCTTAGGCTTAGCACAGGGGGCCGGAGATACGCAGTATTTT.

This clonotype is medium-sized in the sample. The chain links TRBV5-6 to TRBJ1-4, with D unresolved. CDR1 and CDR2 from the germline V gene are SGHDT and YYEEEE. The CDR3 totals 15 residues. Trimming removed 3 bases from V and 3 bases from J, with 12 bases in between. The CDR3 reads CASSWKGMANEKLFF. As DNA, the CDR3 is TGTGCCAGCAGCTGGAAAGGGATGGCTAATGAAAAACTGTTTTTT.

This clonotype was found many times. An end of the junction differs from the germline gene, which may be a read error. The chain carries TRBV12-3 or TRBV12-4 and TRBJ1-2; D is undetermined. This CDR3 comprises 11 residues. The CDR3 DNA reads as TGTGCCAGCAGTCGTCCGCCGGAATTCTTCTTC. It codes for CASSRPPEFFF.

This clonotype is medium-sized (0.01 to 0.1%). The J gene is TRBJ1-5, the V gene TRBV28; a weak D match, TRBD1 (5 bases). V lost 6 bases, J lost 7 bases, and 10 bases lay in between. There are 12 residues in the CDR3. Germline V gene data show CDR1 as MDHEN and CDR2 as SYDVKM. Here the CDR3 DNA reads TGTGCCAGCAGACCAGGGAGCCAGCCCCAGCATTTT. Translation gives CASRPGSQPQHF.

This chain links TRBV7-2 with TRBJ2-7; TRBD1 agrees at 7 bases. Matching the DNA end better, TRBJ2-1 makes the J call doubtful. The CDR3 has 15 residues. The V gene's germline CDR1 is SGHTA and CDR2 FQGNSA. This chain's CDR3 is CASSLEGQTNNEQFF. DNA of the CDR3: TGTGCCAGCAGCTTAGAGGGACAGACAAACAATGAGCAGTTCTTC.

The CDR3 region is CASSPDGTGRTGYTF. The CDR3 nucleotides read TGTGCCAGCAGCCCCGACGGGACAGGGAGGACTGGCTACACCTTC. The chain combines TRBV14 with TRBJ1-2, with 9 bases matching TRBD1. V gave up 4 bases and J gave up 7 bases; unmatched junction bases: 10. CDR1 is SGHDN, CDR2 FVKESK, per germline. The CDR3 length is 15 residues.

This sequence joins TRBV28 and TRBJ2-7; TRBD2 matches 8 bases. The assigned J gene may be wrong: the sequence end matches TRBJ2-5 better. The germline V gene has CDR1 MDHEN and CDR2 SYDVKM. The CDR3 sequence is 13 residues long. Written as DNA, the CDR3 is TGTGCCAGCACCAGCGGGGGTAGAGAGACCCAGTACTTC. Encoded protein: CASTSGGRETQYF.

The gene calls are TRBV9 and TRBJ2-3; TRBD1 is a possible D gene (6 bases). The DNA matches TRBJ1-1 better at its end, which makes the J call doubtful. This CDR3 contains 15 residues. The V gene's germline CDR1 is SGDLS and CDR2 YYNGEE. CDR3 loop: CASSVGDIFDTEAFF. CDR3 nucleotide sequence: TGTGCCAGCAGCGTGGGGGACATTTTCGACACTGAAGCTTTCTTT.

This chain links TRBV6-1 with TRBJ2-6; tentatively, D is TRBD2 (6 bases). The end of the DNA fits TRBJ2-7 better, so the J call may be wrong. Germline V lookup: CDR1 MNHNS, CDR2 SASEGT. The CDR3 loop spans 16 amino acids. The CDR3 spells CASSEGGRGPYYEQYF. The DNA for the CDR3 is TGTGCCAGCAGTGAAGGAGGGCGGGGACCCTACTACGAGCAGTACTTC.

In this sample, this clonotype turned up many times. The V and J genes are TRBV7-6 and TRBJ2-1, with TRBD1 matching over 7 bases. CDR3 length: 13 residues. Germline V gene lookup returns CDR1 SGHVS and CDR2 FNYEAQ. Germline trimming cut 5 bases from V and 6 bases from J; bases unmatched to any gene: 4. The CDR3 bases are TGTGCCAGCAGCCAGGGGGACCTCAATGAGCAGTTCTTC. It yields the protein CASSQGDLNEQFF.

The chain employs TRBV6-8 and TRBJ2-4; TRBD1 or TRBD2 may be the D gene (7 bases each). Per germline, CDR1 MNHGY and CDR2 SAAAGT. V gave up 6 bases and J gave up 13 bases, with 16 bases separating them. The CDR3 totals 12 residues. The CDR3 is CASRPRGGGQYF. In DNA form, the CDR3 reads TGTGCCAGCAGGCCAAGGGGAGGGGGCCAGTACTTC.

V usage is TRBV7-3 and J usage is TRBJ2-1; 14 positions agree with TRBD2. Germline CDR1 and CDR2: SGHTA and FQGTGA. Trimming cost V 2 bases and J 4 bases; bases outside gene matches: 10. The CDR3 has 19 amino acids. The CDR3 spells CASSLVIGTSGRGYNEQFF. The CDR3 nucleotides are TGTGCCAGCAGCTTAGTAATCGGGACTAGCGGGAGAGGTTACAATGAGCAGTTCTTC. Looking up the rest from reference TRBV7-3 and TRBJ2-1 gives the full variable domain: GAGVSQTPSNKVTEKGKYVELRCDPISGHTALYWYRQSLGQGPEFLIYFQGTGAADDSGLPNDRFFAVRPEGSVSTLKIQRTERGDSAVYLCASSLVIGTSGRGYNEQFFGPGTRLTVL.

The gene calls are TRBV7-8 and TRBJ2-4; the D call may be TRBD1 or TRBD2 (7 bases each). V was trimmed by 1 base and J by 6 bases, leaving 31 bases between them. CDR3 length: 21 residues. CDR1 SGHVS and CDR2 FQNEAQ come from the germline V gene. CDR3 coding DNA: TGTGCCAGCAGCTTAGACGGCGACAGGGTCTGGGGGGGTTATATTGGAAACATTCAGTACTTC. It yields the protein CASSLDGDRVWGGYIGNIQYF.

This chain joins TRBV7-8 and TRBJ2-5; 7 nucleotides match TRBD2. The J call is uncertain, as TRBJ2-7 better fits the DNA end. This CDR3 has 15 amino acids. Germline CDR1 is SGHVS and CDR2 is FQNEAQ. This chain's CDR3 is CASSPWGTGGYEQYF. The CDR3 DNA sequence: TGTGCCAGCAGCCCTTGGGGGACGGGAGGTTACGAGCAGTACTTC.

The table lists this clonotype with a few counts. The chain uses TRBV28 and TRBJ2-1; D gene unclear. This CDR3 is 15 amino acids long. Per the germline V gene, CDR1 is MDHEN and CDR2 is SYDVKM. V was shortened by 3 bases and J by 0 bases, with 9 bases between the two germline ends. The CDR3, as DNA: TGTGCCAGCAGTTTGGAAGCCACCTCCTACAATGAGCAGTTCTTC. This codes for CASSLEATSYNEQFF.